Below, 9 T cell receptor beta chains from the same sample are listed, as sequenced in a study of shared clonotypes between healthy human individuals (dated by TCRdb to 2018 to 2020). Library generation was performed with the immunoSEQ multiplex PCR assay. TCRdb holds this immuneACCESS table with in-frame rearrangements only. Some clones are missing; in checked studies, unresolved V genes explain under half, and the rest has no known cause. This sample holds 2 million to 2.5 million clones; more than 85% were observed only once. The ten top clones hold 0.35% to 0.45% of the sample. Source material: naive CD4+ T cells from PBMCs. The intended sense of this specimen's cell subset or site label: CD45RA+ positively selected. The origin of the receptors is a man between 18 and 35 years old in good health. Some clones in this sample may be carry-over from other donors' samples.

On this clone itself: Other DNA sequences in this sample translate to the same CDR3. This chain joins TRBV7-8 and TRBJ1-1; no reliable D call. Germline values: CDR1 SGHVS, CDR2 FQNEAQ. Trimming cost V 0 bases and J 3 bases, with 5 bases left between them. CDR3 length: 13 amino acids. The CDR3 nucleotides read TGTGCCAGCAGCTTAGCGGTCGACACTGAAGCTTTCTTT. Its protein product is CASSLAVDTEAFF.

About this clone: Other DNA sequences of this sample code for an identical CDR3. The chain employs TRBV4-1 and TRBJ2-5; D call uncertain. The CDR3 spans 13 residues. CDR1 MGHRA and CDR2 YSYEKL come from the germline V gene. V lost 4 bases to trimming and J lost 2 bases, with 8 bases between them. The CDR3 nucleotides read TGCGCCAGCAGCCTCGGAACTCAAGAGACCCAGTACTTC. Amino acid sequence: CASSLGTQETQYF.

The gene calls are TRBV2 and TRBJ1-4; D gene unclear. The CDR3 sequence is 15 residues long. V was pared by 4 bases and J by 2 bases, with 11 bases between. Looked up from germline, CDR1 is SNHLY and CDR2 is FYNNEI. The CDR3 loop reads CASSARDSTNEKLFF. CDR3 DNA: TGTGCCAGCAGTGCCCGGGATTCCACTAATGAAAAACTGTTTTTT.

The chain combines TRBV10-2 with TRBJ1-4; tentative D call: TRBD1 (6 bases). CDR1 and CDR2 from the germline V gene are WSHSY and SAAADI. V was shortened by 0 bases and J by 3 bases, with 11 bases between the two germline ends. The CDR3 spans 16 residues. In DNA form, the CDR3 reads TGCGCCAGCAGTGAGTCGCGGGGGCCGGCTAATGAAAAACTGTTTTTT. Protein sequence: CASSESRGPANEKLFF.

This sequence joins TRBV19 and TRBJ2-5, with a weak D call TRBD2 (6 bases). Deletions cut 7 bases from V and 5 bases from J, with 23 bases between. The CDR3 spans 16 residues. Germline CDR1 reads LNHDA; CDR2 reads SQIVND (reference sequence). The CDR3 is CASKVGGRGEAETQYF. CDR3 sequence (DNA): TGTGCCAGTAAGGTCGGGGGTAGGGGCGAGGCGGAGACCCAGTACTTC.

This clone has a single count. This sample also contains other DNA sequences that code for the same CDR3. This rearrangement joins TRBV11-2 to TRBJ2-5; D unclear. The V end lost 5 bases, the J end lost 5 bases, and 6 bases lay between the germline ends. The CDR3 totals 11 residues. Germline lookup yields CDR1 SGHAT and CDR2 FQNNGV. CDR3 sequence (DNA): TGTGCCAGCAGCCCATCGGAGACCCAGTACTTC. Translation: CASSPSETQYF.

This clone was seen once. This clone may be a read error of a much larger clone one base away. The same CDR3 arises from other DNA sequences in this sample as well. The CDR3: CASSLEGNTEAFF. CDR3 DNA sequence: TGTGCCAGCAGCTTAGAGGGAAACACTGAAGCTTTCTTT. This chain links TRBV7-3 with TRBJ1-1; no definite D call. The CDR3 sequence is 13 residues long. Trimming pared 2 bases from V and 2 bases from J, leaving 6 bases between. Looked up from germline, CDR1 is SGHTA and CDR2 is FQGTGA.

This chain connects TRBV7-9 to TRBJ2-3; D possibly uses TRBD1 or TRBD2 (5 bases each). The V end was cut by 3 bases, the J end by 5 bases, with 12 bases between. This CDR3 spans 14 amino acids. Looked up from germline, CDR1 is SEHNR and CDR2 is FQNEAQ (reference sequence). CDR3 sequence (DNA): TGTGCCAGCAGCTTCAACGGGGCGGAAGATACGCAGTATTTT. Protein sequence: CASSFNGAEDTQYF.

The CDR3 spells CASRETGGFGYTF. In nucleotides, the CDR3 is TGTGCCAGCAGAGAGACAGGGGGCTTTGGCTACACCTTC. The rearrangement joins TRBV28 to TRBJ1-2; 10 positions agree with TRBD1. Germline CDR1 MDHEN, CDR2 SYDVKM. This CDR3 has 13 amino acids. Trimming cost V 6 bases and J 7 bases; bases outside gene matches: 5.